One and the same sample provided the 25 T cell receptor beta chains below, sequenced in a study of cytomegalovirus exposure and HLA in healthy donors. Primers: 60 Vbeta forward and 13 Jbeta reverse. Only in-frame clones appear in the TCRdb table, and some are missing; sequencing was by immunoSEQ multiplex PCR. The sample contains more than 80,000 clones, 71% of which appear only once. What was sequenced was PBMCs. Receptor source: a female donor in good health and CMV-seronegative.

This clone has more than one count but fewer than ten. This chain uses TRBV15 with TRBJ2-1; perhaps TRBD1 as D (5 bases). From germline, CDR1 is LNHNV and CDR2 YYDKDF (reference sequence). V shed 0 bases and J shed 1 base, with 13 bases lying between them. The CDR3 has 17 amino acids. The CDR3 DNA sequence: TGTGCCACCAGCAGAGAAGTAGGGCAGGGTTCCTACAATGAGCAGTTCTTC. Residues: CATSREVGQGSYNEQFF.

This sequence joins TRBV11-2 and TRBJ2-7; TRBD2 might be the D (6 bases). CDR1 and CDR2 from the germline V gene are SGHAT and FQNNGV. The CDR3 consists of 15 residues. V lost 2 bases and J 2 bases, leaving 13 bases between the germline ends. CDR3 protein: CASSLMPGLAYEQYF. CDR3 DNA sequence: TGTGCCAGCAGCTTAATGCCGGGACTCGCCTACGAGCAGTACTTC.

The gene calls are TRBV29-1 and TRBJ2-6; 7 bases are a match to TRBD1. CDR3 length equals 16 residues. CDR1 and CDR2 (germline): SQVTM, ANQGSEA. Trimming cost V 3 bases and J 0 bases; bases outside gene matches: 5. The CDR3 sequence is CSVDETGSSGANVLTF. The CDR3 bases are TGCAGCGTTGACGAGACAGGGAGCTCTGGGGCCAACGTCCTGACTTTC.

The chain recombines TRBV9 with TRBJ2-1, with 8 bases identical to TRBD1. J gave up 9 bases and V 0 bases, and 5 bases lay outside the gene matches. Germline V gives CDR1 SGDLS, CDR2 YYNGEE. The CDR3 is 14 residues long. Here the CDR3 reads CASSVGTGNSEQFF. The CDR3 region has the DNA TGTGCCAGCAGCGTAGGGACAGGGAATAGTGAGCAGTTCTTC. Together with reference TRBV9 and TRBJ2-1, the CDR3 gives the full variable domain: DSGVTQTPKHLITATGQRVTLRCSPRSGDLSVYWYQQSLDQGLQFLIQYYNGEERAKGNILERFSAQQFPDLHSELNLSSLELGDSALYFCASSVGTGNSEQFFGPGTRLTVL.

This clone appeared a few times. V and J are TRBV29-1 and TRBJ2-3; 7 nucleotides line up with TRBD2. V was clipped by 4 bases and J by 4 bases; unmatched bases: 8. The CDR3 is 14 residues long. Germline CDR1 and CDR2: SQVTM and ANQGSEA. The CDR3 nucleotides read TGCAGCGTTGTACGGCGGGAGAGGCCAGATACGCAGTATTTT. Residues: CSVVRRERPDTQYF.

V is TRBV28 and J is TRBJ2-7; perhaps TRBD2 as D (6 bases). Germline CDR1 reads MDHEN; CDR2 reads SYDVKM. V was cut by 5 bases and J by 5 bases, with 16 bases left in between. This CDR3 is built from 14 residues. As DNA, the CDR3 is TGTGCCAGCAGTCCTCTTCGGGAGTCTAACGAGCAGTACTTC. Translation: CASSPLRESNEQYF.

The chain carries TRBV6-5 and TRBJ2-5, with 7 positions matching TRBD1. Germline CDR1 MNHEY, CDR2 SVGAGI. V was clipped by 5 bases and J by 5 bases; unmatched bases: 11. The CDR3 is 15 amino acids. CDR3 loop: CASSRANRGRETQYF. CDR3 in DNA: TGTGCCAGCAGTAGGGCCAACAGGGGTAGGGAGACCCAGTACTTC.

This clone was observed a handful of times. The chain links TRBV25-1 to TRBJ2-1; D unresolved. CDR3 size: 13 residues. Per germline, CDR1 MGHDK and CDR2 SYGVNS. Trimming stripped 8 bases from V and 0 bases from J, with 8 bases between. CDR3 in DNA: TGTGCCAGCCAGCTAGACTCCTACAATGAGCAGTTCTTC. The encoded protein is CASQLDSYNEQFF.

The CDR3 region is CASSRGAGTEAFF. For the CDR3, the DNA is TGTGCCAGCAGTCGGGGGGCCGGAACTGAAGCTTTCTTT. The V and J genes are TRBV6-1 and TRBJ1-1, with TRBD1 as a possible D gene (6 bases). Germline loops: CDR1 MNHNS, CDR2 SASEGT. The CDR3 consists of 13 residues. The V and J ends lost 5 bases and 5 bases respectively, with 12 bases between them.

This sequence joins TRBV6-5 and TRBJ2-5; D is perhaps TRBD2 (5 bases). The CDR3 is 14 residues long. Between the trimmed V and J ends, which lost 0 bases and 2 bases, there was a span of 7 bases. Germline V gene sequence: CDR1 MNHEY, CDR2 SVGAGI. CDR3 sequence reads: CASSYSTIQETQYF. The CDR3 nucleotides are TGTGCCAGCAGTTACTCGACTATTCAAGAGACCCAGTACTTC.

The chain employs TRBV19 and TRBJ1-5; 7 bases match TRBD1. CDR3 size: 13 residues. V lost 7 bases and J lost 7; bases outside the gene matches: 7. CDR1 and CDR2 (germline): LNHDA, SQIVND (reference sequence). CDR3 coding DNA: TGTGCCAGTAAGGGACAGCCAGGGCAGCCCCAGCATTTT. Translation: CASKGQPGQPQHF.

This chain connects TRBV6-6 to TRBJ1-2; possibly TRBD1 for D (5 bases). The CDR3 contains 16 residues. Per the germline V gene, CDR1 is MNHNY and CDR2 is SVGAGI (reference sequence). V gave up 8 bases and J gave up 4 bases, with 23 bases separating them. CDR3 coding DNA: TGTGCCAGCCGGGGGGTCGGCGGATCCGCGGGCTATGGCTACACCTTC. Protein: CASRGVGGSAGYGYTF.

The chain combines TRBV5-1 with TRBJ2-1; TRBD2 is a possible D gene (6 bases). From germline, CDR1 is SGHRS and CDR2 YFSETQ. The CDR3 has 12 residues. Deletions cut 4 bases from V and 10 bases from J, with 12 bases between. CDR3 protein: CASSPARGEQFF. The CDR3 nucleotides are TGCGCCAGCAGCCCCGCCCGGGGGGAGCAGTTCTTC.

The chain carries TRBV5-1 and TRBJ1-1, with TRBD1 as a possible D gene (6 bases). The V gene's germline CDR1 is SGHRS and CDR2 YFSETQ. The CDR3 extends over 13 amino acids. V lost 2 bases to trimming and J lost 4 bases, with 9 bases between them. The CDR3 DNA is TGCGCCAGCAGCTTACAGGGTACCACTGAAGCTTTCTTT. It specifies CASSLQGTTEAFF.

The rearrangement joins TRBV27 to TRBJ1-2; D unresolved. Trimming cost V 2 bases and J 9 bases, with 13 bases left between them. There are 13 residues in the CDR3. CDR1 is MNHEY and CDR2 is SMNVEV in the germline V gene (reference sequence). CDR3 amino acids: CASSLSLDKSYTF. The CDR3 nucleotides are TGTGCCAGCAGTTTAAGTCTCGACAAGAGCTACACCTTC.

This clone came up once. The rearrangement joins TRBV28 to TRBJ1-1; D gene unclear. Germline V gene lookup returns CDR1 MDHEN and CDR2 SYDVKM. V lost 1 base and J 10 bases, leaving 13 bases between the germline ends. The CDR3 covers 13 residues. The CDR3 coding sequence is TGTGCCAGCAGTTTATTGCGCGGGTCTGGAGCTTTCTTT. Translated, it gives CASSLLRGSGAFF.

The rearrangement joins TRBV2 to TRBJ1-2, with D possibly TRBD1 on 5 matching bases. V lost 8 bases to trimming and J lost 4 bases, with 11 bases between them. CDR3 length: 12 residues. Germline CDR1 is SNHLY and CDR2 is FYNNEI. CDR3 sequence reads: CASSGGIYGYTF. The DNA for the CDR3 is TGTGCCAGCTCCGGGGGTATCTATGGCTACACCTTC.

This chain links TRBV29-1 with TRBJ2-1; 10 bases are a match to TRBD2. This CDR3 comprises 13 residues. In germline, CDR1 is SQVTM, CDR2 ANQGSEA. The V gene end was trimmed by 6 bases and the J gene end by 10 bases; junction bases not matched to a gene: 9. CDR3 sequence reads: CSVGLAAQAEQFF. In nucleotides, the CDR3 is TGCAGCGTAGGACTAGCGGCCCAGGCGGAGCAGTTCTTC.

This clone was seen a few times. Other nucleotide sequences in the sample specify the same CDR3. The genes are TRBV14 and TRBJ2-7; 7 positions match TRBD2. The CDR3 runs 14 residues. CDR1 and CDR2 from the germline V gene are SGHDN and FVKESK. V dropped 3 bases and J dropped 0; count of bases not matched to a gene: 2. CDR3 residues: CASSQGRASYEQYF. CDR3 in DNA: TGTGCCAGCAGCCAGGGGAGGGCCTCCTACGAGCAGTACTTC.

The chain uses TRBV7-2 and TRBJ1-5, with TRBD1 matching over 7 bases. This CDR3 spans 16 amino acids. Per germline, CDR1 SGHTA and CDR2 FQGNSA. Trimming cost V 5 bases and J 1 base; bases outside gene matches: 8. As DNA, the CDR3 is TGTGCCAGCAGCGGAGAGGGGGCGCGGAGCAATCAGCCCCAGCATTTT. Encoded protein: CASSGEGARSNQPQHF.

The chain recombines TRBV7-6 with TRBJ2-2, with D perhaps TRBD2 (5 bases). Germline lookup yields CDR1 SGHVS and CDR2 FNYEAQ. The CDR3 length is 19 residues. The V end lost 0 bases, the J end lost 4 bases, and 21 bases lay between the germline ends. The CDR3 spells CASSLAILGETAGTGELFF. CDR3 nucleotides: TGTGCCAGCAGCTTAGCCATTCTTGGGGAGACTGCGGGCACCGGGGAGCTGTTTTTT.

The V gene is TRBV27, the J gene TRBJ2-2, with a tentative D call TRBD2 (6 bases). The CDR3 has 15 residues. CDR1 is MNHEY, CDR2 SMNVEV, per germline (reference sequence). Trimming stripped 2 bases from V and 2 bases from J, with 9 bases between. The chain's CDR3 is CASSLRGINTGELFF. For the CDR3, the DNA is TGTGCCAGCAGTTTACGGGGGATAAACACCGGGGAGCTGTTTTTT.

V is TRBV5-4 and J is TRBJ2-7, with 7 bases lining up with TRBD1. Germline CDR1 reads SGHNT; CDR2 reads YYREEE (reference sequence). V lost 0 bases to trimming and J lost 4 bases; unmatched junction nucleotides: 4. CDR3 length: 14 residues. CDR3 sequence: CASSLVGGAYEQYF. Written as DNA, the CDR3 is TGTGCCAGCAGCTTGGTAGGGGGCGCGTACGAGCAGTACTTC. Full variable domain (remainder filled in from reference TRBV5-4 and TRBJ2-7): ETGVTQSPTHLIKTRGQQVTLRCSSQSGHNTVSWYQQALGQGPQFIFQYYREEENGRGNFPPRFSGLQFPNYSSELNVNALELDDSALYLCASSLVGGAYEQYFGPGTRLTVT.

CDR3 sequence (DNA): TGTGCCAGCAGCGCGGCGGGGCTAGACTATGGCTACACCTTC. Translation gives CASSAAGLDYGYTF. V is TRBV7-9 and J is TRBJ1-2; tentatively, D is TRBD1 (5 bases). V lost 5 bases, J lost 3 bases, and 13 bases lay in between. The CDR3 is 14 residues long. Germline V CDR1 and CDR2: SEHNR, FQNEAQ (reference sequence).

This chain connects TRBV29-1 to TRBJ2-7; D is ambiguous. The CDR3 is 13 residues long. CDR1 is SQVTM and CDR2 is ANQGSEA in the germline V gene. V was shortened by 5 bases and J by 3 bases, with 14 bases between the two germline ends. The CDR3 sequence is CSVRLSADYEQYF. CDR3 DNA sequence: TGCAGCGTTCGCCTAAGCGCTGACTACGAGCAGTACTTC.